A single TCR beta chain is shown here with its context. The data originate from a study of shared clonotypes between healthy human individuals. Sequencing was performed with immunoSEQ multiplex PCR; in TCRdb, only in-frame clones are kept and a portion is missing. The sample includes around 600,000 clones, approximately 96% of them seen just once. CD45RO negativity and positive selection for CCR7 defined naive CD8 cells, a population that excluded terminally differentiated effector memory CD45RA+ cells. The germline V gene has CDR1 SGDLS and CDR2 YYNGEE. CDR3 size: 15 residues. The V gene lost 0 bases and the J gene lost 0 bases, with 9 bases spanning the gap.

Sample: naive CD8+ T cells sorted from blood. J is TRBJ2-5 and V is TRBV9; D not resolved. The source of this sequence is a woman in her 30s in good health. The CDR3 coding sequence is TGTGCCAGCAGCGTAGCGGGCAGGAACCAAGAGACCCAGTACTTC. It yields the protein CASSVAGRNQETQYF.